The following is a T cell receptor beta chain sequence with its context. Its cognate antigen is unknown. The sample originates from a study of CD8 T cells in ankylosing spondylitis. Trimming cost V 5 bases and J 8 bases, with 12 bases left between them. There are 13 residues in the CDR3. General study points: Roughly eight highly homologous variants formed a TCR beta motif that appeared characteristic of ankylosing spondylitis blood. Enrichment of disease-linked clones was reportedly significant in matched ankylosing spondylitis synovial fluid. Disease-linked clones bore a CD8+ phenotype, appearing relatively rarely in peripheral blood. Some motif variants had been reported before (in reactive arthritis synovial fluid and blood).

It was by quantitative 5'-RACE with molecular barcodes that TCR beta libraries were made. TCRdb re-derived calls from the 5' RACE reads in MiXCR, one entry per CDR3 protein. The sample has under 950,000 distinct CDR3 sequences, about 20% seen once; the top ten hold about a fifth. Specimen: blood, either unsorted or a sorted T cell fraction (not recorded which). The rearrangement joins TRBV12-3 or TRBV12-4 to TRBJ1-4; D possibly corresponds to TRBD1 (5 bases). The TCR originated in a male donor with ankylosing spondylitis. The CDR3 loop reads CASSAQGFEKLFF. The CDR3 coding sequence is TGTGCCAGCAGTGCCCAGGGCTTCGAAAAACTGTTTTTT.